Following are 2 T cell receptor beta chains from one sample sequenced in a study of blood T cell repertoires in COVID-19. Some clones are missing from TCRdb's copy, which holds only in-frame ones; the method was immunoSEQ multiplex PCR. The repertoire holds 90,000 or so clones, roughly 88% seen once, with 0.47% in the top ten. Material: peripheral blood. These receptor sequences come from a man aged 60 to 69 with acute or convalescent COVID-19.

This clone was detected once. V gene TRBV5-1 combines with J gene TRBJ1-3; TRBD1 is a possible D gene (6 bases). The CDR3 runs 14 residues. The V gene lost 3 bases and the J gene lost 9 bases, with 16 bases spanning the gap. CDR1 SGHRS and CDR2 YFSETQ come from the germline V gene. The CDR3 here is CASSWTQGESTIYF. DNA for the CDR3: TGCGCCAGCAGCTGGACACAGGGAGAGAGCACCATATATTTT. Together with reference TRBV5-1 and TRBJ1-3, the CDR3 gives the full variable domain: KAGVTQTPRYLIKTRGQQVTLSCSPISGHRSVSWYQQTPGQGLQFLFEYFSETQRNKGNFPGRFSGRQFSNSRSEMNVSTLELGDSALYLCASSWTQGESTIYFGEGSWLTVV.

The chain links TRBV10-1 to TRBJ2-3; D possibly matches TRBD1 or TRBD2 (5 bases each). Trimming removed 6 bases at V and 6 bases at J, with 16 bases between. Looked up from germline, CDR1 is WNHNN and CDR2 is SYGVQD (reference sequence). The CDR3 runs 14 residues. The CDR3 DNA reads as TGCGCCAGCAGCGAGGGGAGTCTCGTCGATACGCAGTATTTT. Its protein is CASSEGSLVDTQYF.